The TCR beta chain described here comes from a study of CD8+ T cells in alopecia areata. Extraction and reverse transcription of RNA yielded cDNA as the sequencing template. Only in-frame clones appear in the TCRdb table, and some are missing; sequencing was by immunoSEQ multiplex PCR. The repertoire holds hundreds of thousands of clones, roughly two thirds seen once, with around 1.2% in the top ten. General study results and limits: Mice showed TCR sharing more clearly than patients did, possibly owing to HLA.

Regarding this clone: What it binds is unknown.

V lost 4 bases, J lost 7 bases, and 11 bases lay in between. The length of the CDR3 is 13 residues. Germline V gene lookup returns CDR1 SGHTA and CDR2 FQGNSA. This TCR derives from a human donor with alopecia areata. The source material was CD4+ T cells sorted from blood, sampled at week 0. V gene TRBV7-2 combines with J gene TRBJ1-5, with D uncertain. CDR3 amino acids: CASSYFEGQPQHF. The DNA of the CDR3 is TGTGCCAGCAGCTACTTTGAGGGACAGCCCCAGCATTTT.